These 23 T cell receptor beta chains originate from one sample sequenced in a study of blood T cells in healthy people across ages. Alongside a J-beta primer mix, a sample-barcoded 5' primer served in a second PCR lasting roughly 6 to 11 cycles. TCRdb re-called the 5' RACE reads with MiXCR, one entry per CDR3 protein. Seen here are around 1,700,000 distinct CDR3 sequences, 28% observed once, and the top ten hold 7.7%. Sequencing was done on a sample of blood. The source is a woman aged 25-40 years in good health.

The genes are TRBV7-9 and TRBJ1-4; D gene unclear. Trimming took 5 bases from V and 7 from J, leaving 20 bases between them. The CDR3 is 16 residues long. Germline V gene lookup returns CDR1 SEHNR and CDR2 FQNEAQ (reference sequence). Written as DNA, the CDR3 is TGTGCCAGCAGCACCCCACCGAGGGCAGGTCCTGAAAAACTGTTTTTT. Translation gives CASSTPPRAGPEKLFF.

The V and J genes are TRBV27 and TRBJ2-3; D perhaps matches TRBD2 (6 bases). This CDR3 comprises 14 residues. Trimming removed 8 bases at V and 4 bases at J, with 16 bases between. The germline V gene encodes CDR1 MNHEY and CDR2 SMNVEV (reference sequence). CDR3 coding DNA: TGTGCCAGCCGCACCGGGACTCCACCAGATACGCAGTATTTT. This sequence encodes CASRTGTPPDTQYF.

CDR3 loop: CASSLGAGGPLYEQYF. The DNA for the CDR3 is TGTGCCAGCAGCTTAGGGGCGGGAGGGCCTTTGTACGAGCAGTACTTC. This chain links TRBV7-6 with TRBJ2-7; 9 bases fit TRBD2. CDR3 length: 16 amino acids. Germline-derived CDR1 and CDR2 are SGHVS and FNYEAQ. With 1 base clipped from V and 4 bases from J, the junction kept 8 bases outside the gene matches.

The rearrangement uses TRBV2 and TRBJ2-2; 9 bases agree with TRBD1. CDR1 is SNHLY, CDR2 FYNNEI, per germline. J was trimmed by 1 base and V by 8 bases; bases with no gene match: 2. The CDR3 loop spans 14 amino acids. The CDR3 is CASGDRENTGELFF. CDR3 sequence (DNA): TGTGCCAGCGGGGACAGGGAGAACACCGGGGAGCTGTTTTTT.

This clonotype has a count of ten or more. The chain joins TRBV12-3 or TRBV12-4 to TRBJ2-7; D may match TRBD1 or TRBD2 (5 bases each). The CDR3 loop spans 14 amino acids. Trimming cost V 6 bases and J 3 bases, with 15 bases left between them. CDR3 residues: CASSPSGAYYEQYF. The CDR3 nucleotides are TGTGCCAGCAGCCCCTCCGGGGCCTACTACGAGCAGTACTTC.

To note about this clonotype: Given a much more abundant clone one base away, this may be a read error. The rearrangement joins TRBV7-2 to TRBJ2-5; D is unclear. The CDR3 is made up of 19 amino acids. Trimming took off 6 bases at V and 5 bases at J, with 31 bases between the two ends. CDR1 and CDR2 from the germline V gene are SGHTA and FQGNSA. CDR3 loop: CASRLAPAARWSLDETQYF. The CDR3 DNA sequence: TGTGCCAGCAGACTTGCCCCGGCGGCCCGGTGGTCCCTGGATGAGACCCAGTACTTC.

CDR3 protein: CASGWQGRSTEAFF. The CDR3 nucleotides are TGTGCTAGTGGTTGGCAGGGGCGCAGTACTGAAGCTTTCTTT. The J gene is TRBJ1-1, the V gene TRBV12-5, with TRBD1 as a possible D gene (6 bases). V dropped 4 bases and J dropped 5 bases, with 14 bases sitting between them. CDR3 length: 14 amino acids. The germline V gene encodes CDR1 LGHNT and CDR2 FRNRAP.

The chain has TRBV14 and TRBJ2-7, with TRBD2 matching over 10 bases. V trimming: 6 bases; J trimming: 6 bases; junction bases outside the gene matches: 11. This CDR3 comprises 15 residues. Germline loops: CDR1 SGHDN, CDR2 FVKESK. CDR3 region: CASSHTSGTLGEQYF. The CDR3 coding sequence is TGTGCCAGCAGTCATACTAGCGGGACCCTGGGCGAGCAGTACTTC.

The chain is built from TRBV5-1 and TRBJ1-1; D is perhaps TRBD1 (6 bases). The germline CDR1 and CDR2 sequences are SGHRS and YFSETQ. CDR3 length: 16 residues. Trimming took off 4 bases at V and 0 bases at J, with 16 bases between the two ends. The CDR3, as DNA: TGCGCCAGCAGCGCCTGGACAGAGAACATGAACACTGAAGCTTTCTTT. This sequence encodes CASSAWTENMNTEAFF.

The V call is TRBV6-1, the J call TRBJ1-5; D unclear. V dropped 3 bases and J dropped 5 bases, with 11 bases sitting between them. Germline V lookup: CDR1 MNHNS, CDR2 SASEGT. The CDR3 loop spans 14 amino acids. CDR3 loop: CASSEVLGDQPQHF. For the CDR3, the DNA is TGTGCCAGCAGTGAGGTTTTGGGCGATCAGCCCCAGCATTTT.

This clonotype has a count of ten or more. V gene TRBV12-3 or TRBV12-4 combines with J gene TRBJ2-4, with 7 bases lining up with TRBD1. This CDR3 has 18 residues. V trimming: 1 base; J trimming: 1 base; junction bases outside the gene matches: 10. The DNA of the CDR3 is TGTGCCAGCAGTTTAGGGACAGGCCTATTTGCGGCCAAAAACATTCAGTACTTC. Encoded protein: CASSLGTGLFAAKNIQYF.

In this sample, this clonotype turned up a few times. CDR3: CASRRTGRDEKLFF. The CDR3 DNA reads as TGTGCCAGCAGACGGACAGGGCGAGATGAAAAACTGTTTTTT. This chain uses TRBV2 with TRBJ1-4, with 8 bases lining up with TRBD1. Germline V gives CDR1 SNHLY, CDR2 FYNNEI. The ends lost 6 bases at V and 6 bases at J; junction bases unmatched: 6. The CDR3 runs to 14 residues.

This clonotype was counted between two and nine times. This chain links TRBV15 with TRBJ2-7; TRBD1 aligns across 10 bases. Per germline, CDR1 LNHNV and CDR2 YYDKDF (reference sequence). Trimming removed 1 base from V and 1 base from J; junction bases left unmatched: 4. The CDR3 is made up of 16 amino acids. The CDR3 is CATSRARTGGSYEQYF. The CDR3 nucleotides are TGTGCCACCAGCAGAGCTCGGACAGGGGGATCCTACGAGCAGTACTTC.

The rearrangement links TRBV6-1 to TRBJ1-1; D gene uncertain. The CDR3 has 12 amino acids. In germline, CDR1 is MNHNS, CDR2 SASEGT. Trimming left V 6 bases short and J 6 bases short, with 11 bases between. The CDR3 protein is CASRGFRAEAFF. CDR3 in DNA: TGTGCCAGCAGGGGGTTTAGGGCTGAAGCTTTCTTT.

The chain links TRBV20-1 to TRBJ2-2; maybe TRBD2 (6 bases). Trimming cost V 4 bases and J 5 bases, with 17 bases left between them. The CDR3 covers 15 residues. Germline lookup yields CDR1 DFQATT and CDR2 SNEGSKA (reference sequence). CDR3 sequence reads: CSAKTLSGGTGELFF. For the CDR3, the DNA is TGCAGTGCTAAAACCCTTAGCGGTGGGACCGGGGAGCTGTTTTTT.

The chain is built from TRBV29-1 and TRBJ1-1; perhaps TRBD1 as D (5 bases). V lost 7 bases and J 7 bases, leaving 16 bases between the germline ends. Germline V gene lookup returns CDR1 SQVTM and CDR2 ANQGSEA. There are 12 residues in the CDR3. The CDR3 loop reads CSGGPQGIEAFF. The CDR3 nucleotides read TGCAGCGGTGGACCCCAGGGAATTGAAGCTTTCTTT.

J is TRBJ2-7 and V is TRBV20-1; TRBD2 matches 8 bases. J lost 7 bases, V lost 0 bases, and 23 bases had no gene match. There are 19 residues in the CDR3. Germline V gene sequence: CDR1 DFQATT, CDR2 SNEGSKA (reference sequence). The CDR3 loop is CSAREHAETSVYFYNEQYF. The CDR3 DNA follows: TGCAGTGCTAGAGAACATGCCGAGACTAGCGTTTACTTCTACAATGAGCAGTACTTC.

This clonotype appeared many times. One end of the junction does not line up with germline, which may come from a read error. The chain combines TRBV5-1 with TRBJ2-7; 8 bases align to TRBD1. Germline V CDR1 and CDR2: SGHRS, YFSETQ. The CDR3 contains 13 residues. CDR3 DNA: TGTGCCAGCAGCTTAGGACAGGGAGCCGAGCAGTACTTC. It specifies CASSLGQGAEQYF.

This clonotype has at least ten counts. The genes are TRBV10-3 and TRBJ2-7, with 11 bases that match TRBD2. The CDR3 spans 16 residues. Germline V gives CDR1 ENHRY, CDR2 SYGVKD. V was pared by 4 bases and J by 2 bases, with 7 bases of the junction left unmatched. Here the CDR3 reads CAISGGLADMTYEQYF. The DNA of the CDR3 is TGTGCCATCAGTGGGGGACTAGCGGACATGACCTACGAGCAGTACTTC.

This clonotype has ten or more counts. The V gene is TRBV6-6, the J gene TRBJ2-4, with TRBD1 matching over 8 bases. The CDR3 runs to 15 residues. Germline values: CDR1 MNHNY, CDR2 SVGAGI (reference sequence). The V gene end was trimmed by 2 bases and the J gene end by 8 bases; junction bases not matched to a gene: 8. The chain's CDR3 is CASSYGAGQGDIQYF. The DNA of the CDR3 is TGTGCCAGCAGTTACGGTGCAGGACAGGGTGACATTCAGTACTTC.

This clonotype was observed many times. V gene TRBV7-9 combines with J gene TRBJ2-5; D possibly matches TRBD1 or TRBD2 (5 bases each). V dropped 5 bases and J dropped 3 bases, with 10 bases sitting between them. From germline, CDR1 is SEHNR and CDR2 FQNEAQ (reference sequence). The CDR3 runs 13 residues. The CDR3 here is CASSLGTEETQYF. In nucleotides, the CDR3 is TGTGCCAGCAGCCTAGGGACGGAAGAGACCCAGTACTTC.

This clonotype was seen only a few times. The chain couples TRBV6-6 to TRBJ2-1, with 12 bases identical to TRBD2. J gave up 8 bases and V 6 bases, and 11 bases lay outside the gene matches. Germline loops: CDR1 MNHNY, CDR2 SVGAGI (reference sequence). The CDR3 covers 16 residues. The CDR3 DNA follows: TGTGCCAGCAGCGGCAGACTAGCGGGAGATTTCGATGAGCAGTTCTTC. Its protein product is CASSGRLAGDFDEQFF.

The chain joins TRBV7-2 to TRBJ2-3; a weak D match, TRBD1 (7 bases). V was shortened by 3 bases and J by 5 bases, with 18 bases between the two germline ends. The CDR3 runs to 16 residues. Germline values: CDR1 SGHTA, CDR2 FQGNSA. This CDR3 is CASSLVSGGPKDTQYF. In nucleotides, the CDR3 is TGTGCCAGCAGCTTGGTATCAGGGGGGCCAAAAGATACGCAGTATTTT.